This record covers a single TCR beta chain. The clone's antigen remains unknown. There are no base qualities to consult, and no much larger clone falls within one base. Ficoll-Paque density gradient centrifugation was used to isolate PBMCs. The data originate from a study of T-cell memory formation after mild COVID-19 (dated by TCRdb to 2020 to 2023). Study-wide context: TCR sequence clusters from the two donors were largely donor specific. T-cell clones expanding and contracting after mild COVID-19 in a couple of donors were tracked by longitudinal TCRalpha and TCRbeta repertoire sequencing. The cohort comprised two young, previously healthy adult volunteers, one female and one male. Broader findings and caveats from the paper: Whether the second-wave clones peaking on day 37 were SARS-CoV-2 specific was not confirmed. Contracting CD4+ clones were located mainly in the CM and EM memory subsets, whereas CD8+ clones were found to be enriched in EMRA. The detection of some responding clones in pre-infection memory suggests that pre-existing cross-reactive memory T cells joined the SARS-CoV-2 response. Clones that contracted from day 15 to 85 showed balanced CD4/CD8 phenotypes, whereas a second wave of clones that expanded from day 15 to 37 leaned towards CD4+. The study included only a couple of mild cases, and larger cohorts that include severe cases with pre-infection samples were judged to be necessary.

Instrument used: Illumina NovaSeq 6000. Using 5'RACE with constant-segment primers, TCRalpha and TCRbeta cDNA libraries were constructed, with sample barcodes and unique molecular identifiers added in the process. RNA was extracted from every sample with Trizol reagent. Libraries were amplified in two PCR steps, with a second sample barcode and Illumina TruSeq adapters added in the second step. Sequencing of the libraries was done on an Illumina NovaSeq, producing 2 x 150 bp paired-end reads. Per the source publication's procedure: Demultiplexing of reads and collapsing into UMI-guided consensus sequences were performed with migec v1.2.7. With mixcr v2.1.11, UMI consensuses were aligned to TRA and TRB V and J templates and assembled into clonotypes. A clonotype was counted as expanded or contracted only when both edgeR and NoisET called the clonotype significant, with the noise models trained on biological replicates. For edgeR calls, the cutoffs were a false discovery rate-adjusted p below 0.01 and a log2 fold-change threshold of 1. As an exploratory analysis of dynamics, max-normalized trajectories of the 1000 most abundant clonotypes were examined by PCA with hierarchical clustering. Separately sequenced CD4+ and CD8+ repertoires were used to assign a CD4 or CD8 phenotype to each responding clone. TCRdb reran the public reads through fastp at Q25 and MiXCR, keeping productive beta chains. Identical CDR3 proteins give one entry, which carries the most common genes and DNA. The V and J calls reflect TCRdb's pipeline rather than the authors' work. Present in this sample are roughly 130,000 distinct CDR3 sequences, approximately 5.9% of which were seen just once. The top ten hold approximately 2.1% of the sample.

Sequenced material: PBMCs or a T cell subset sorted from them (not recorded which). This TCR was recovered from an adult woman who had mild COVID-19 (a few samples of this study predate the infection). The sample titles of this study are shuffled in the database, so cell type and time point are left out; the donor was told from shared clones.

This receptor carries the CDR3 CSVEDRRGKYTEAFF. DNA sequence: TGCAGCGTTGAAGATCGTCGTGGCAAATACACTGAAGCTTTCTTT. The rearranged chain carries TRBV29-1 and TRBJ1-1; the D gene remains uncertain. Sequences SQVTM (CDR1) and ANQGSEA (CDR2) are obtained from the germline V gene. V is pared back by 0 bases and J by 3 bases, with 14 bases lying between the germline termini. Reading from cysteine to phenylalanine, the CDR3 counts 15 amino acids. The DNA shown is the 45-base CDR3, in frame from base 1.